A single sample gave rise to the 30 T cell receptor beta chains below, sequenced in a study of yellow fever vaccine responses in identical twins. TCRdb itself ran the RT-PCR reads through MiXCR, one entry per CDR3 protein. Found here are approximately 4,000 distinct CDR3 sequences, just under 85% of them singletons; the top ten hold about 2.6%. This sample comprised T cells from blood (PBMCs), unsorted or a sorted subset (not recorded which), obtained before or after yellow fever vaccination (not recorded which). The receptors come from a woman aged 18-29 years who received the yellow fever vaccine.

The chain couples TRBV29-1 to TRBJ2-7, with a tentative D call TRBD2 (5 bases). There are 12 residues in the CDR3. V lost 4 bases and J lost 0, with 7 bases in between. Per the germline V gene, CDR1 is SQVTM and CDR2 is ANQGSEA. In nucleotides, the CDR3 is TGCAGCGTTGGGAGGAACTCCTACGAGCAGTACTTC. It encodes CSVGRNSYEQYF.

Comment on this clonotype: Germline and junction disagree at one end, which may indicate a read error. The V call is TRBV15, the J call TRBJ1-3, with D perhaps matching TRBD1 (5 bases). In germline, CDR1 is LNHNV, CDR2 YYDKDF (reference sequence). This CDR3 spans 12 amino acids. The CDR3 nucleotides read TGTGCCACCAGCGTTACAGGAAGCACCATATATTTT. Translated: CATSVTGSTIYF.

V and J are TRBV2 and TRBJ2-7; D tentatively fits TRBD1 or TRBD2 (5 bases each). Trimming stripped 1 base from V and 1 base from J, with 5 bases between. The CDR3 spans 13 residues. The germline V gene has CDR1 SNHLY and CDR2 FYNNEI. The CDR3 bases are TGTGCCAGCAGTGAAGGGGGGTCCTACGAGCAGTACTTC. It yields the protein CASSEGGSYEQYF.

A single count supports this clonotype. The J gene is TRBJ2-1, the V gene TRBV10-3; TRBD2 matches 9 bases. The CDR3 is 14 residues long. V lost 4 bases to trimming and J lost 5 bases; unmatched junction nucleotides: 3. CDR1 is ENHRY, CDR2 SYGVKD, per germline. DNA of the CDR3: TGTGCCATCAGTGTAGCGGGGGCGGACAATGAGCAGTTCTTC. Its protein product is CAISVAGADNEQFF.

The V and J genes are TRBV10-3 and TRBJ2-1, with D unclear. CDR1 and CDR2 (germline): ENHRY, SYGVKD. The CDR3 consists of 15 residues. With 7 bases removed from V and 7 bases from J, the gap between germline ends came to 20 bases. The chain's CDR3 is CAITEALALGNEQFF. The CDR3 nucleotides read TGTGCCATCACCGAGGCCTTGGCACTGGGAAATGAGCAGTTCTTC.

V is TRBV29-1 and J is TRBJ2-7; D assignment may be TRBD1 or TRBD2 (5 bases each). Germline V gene sequence: CDR1 SQVTM, CDR2 ANQGSEA. With 6 bases removed from V and 4 bases from J, the gap between germline ends came to 13 bases. The length of the CDR3 is 12 residues. CDR3 in amino acids: CSVTPGGYEQYF. The CDR3 DNA reads TGCAGCGTCACCCCTGGGGGTTACGAGCAGTACTTC.

The chain combines TRBV2 with TRBJ2-4; no clear D gene. In germline, CDR1 is SNHLY, CDR2 FYNNEI. The CDR3 covers 13 residues. Trimming shortened V by 6 bases and J by 7 bases, and 13 bases separated the two germline ends. The CDR3, as DNA: TGTGCCAGCAGCGGTAATATCGGGAACATTCAGTACTTC. This encodes CASSGNIGNIQYF.

This rearrangement joins TRBV18 to TRBJ2-7; possibly TRBD1 for D (5 bases). This CDR3 has 13 residues. CDR1 is KGHSH, CDR2 LQKENI, per germline. The V gene lost 4 bases and the J gene lost 4 bases, with 11 bases spanning the gap. The CDR3 is CASSLDRIYEQYF. In nucleotides, the CDR3 is TGTGCCAGCTCACTCGACAGAATATACGAGCAGTACTTC.

The rearrangement joins TRBV20-1 to TRBJ2-1; 7 positions agree with TRBD2. V trimming: 3 bases; J trimming: 12 bases; junction bases outside the gene matches: 8. The CDR3 loop spans 12 amino acids. The germline CDR1 and CDR2 sequences are DFQATT and SNEGSKA (reference sequence). CDR3 protein: CSASQTSLAQFF. The CDR3 nucleotides read TGCAGTGCTAGCCAGACTAGCCTCGCGCAGTTCTTC.

The J gene is TRBJ2-5, the V gene TRBV18, with no clear D. The germline gives CDR1 KGHSH, CDR2 LQKENI. CDR3 size: 14 residues. V lost 3 bases and J 4 bases, leaving 12 bases between the germline ends. CDR3 sequence (DNA): TGTGCCAGCTCACCGGTCCACGGTCGAGAGACCCAGTACTTC. Translated, it gives CASSPVHGRETQYF.

The V gene is TRBV29-1, the J gene TRBJ2-1; 13 bases map to TRBD2. CDR1 is SQVTM and CDR2 is ANQGSEA in the germline V gene. V lost 7 bases to trimming and J lost 16 bases; unmatched junction nucleotides: 10. The CDR3 consists of 12 residues. The CDR3 loop is CSADRTSGSFFF. DNA for the CDR3: TGCAGCGCCGACCGGACTAGCGGGAGCTTTTTCTTC.

The V and J genes are TRBV28 and TRBJ2-7, with D possibly being TRBD1 (6 bases). Per the germline V gene, CDR1 is MDHEN and CDR2 is SYDVKM. The CDR3 contains 15 residues. Trimming stripped 6 bases from V and 2 bases from J, with 17 bases between. The chain's CDR3 is CASSLQKGVPYEQYF. CDR3 nucleotide sequence: TGTGCCAGCAGCCTCCAGAAGGGGGTTCCCTACGAGCAGTACTTC.

V gene TRBV29-1 combines with J gene TRBJ1-5, with D maybe TRBD1 (5 bases). Germline lookup yields CDR1 SQVTM and CDR2 ANQGSEA. This CDR3 region has 15 residues. Trimming stripped 0 bases from V and 7 bases from J, with 16 bases between. The CDR3 region has the DNA TGCAGCGTTGAAGATCCGAGGGGCGTTGGGCAGCCCCAGCATTTT. It specifies CSVEDPRGVGQPQHF.

The genes are TRBV15 and TRBJ2-1; D might be TRBD2 (6 bases). The CDR3 runs to 13 residues. The V and J ends lost 8 bases and 3 bases respectively, with 11 bases between them. Germline V lookup: CDR1 LNHNV, CDR2 YYDKDF (reference sequence). CDR3 sequence reads: CATSRTNYNEQFF. In DNA form, the CDR3 reads TGTGCCACCTCCAGGACTAACTACAATGAGCAGTTCTTC.

This clonotype turned up a few times. The rearrangement joins TRBV7-6 to TRBJ2-7; no reliable D call. V lost 1 base and J lost 2, with 6 bases in between. This CDR3 comprises 13 residues. Germline V lookup: CDR1 SGHVS, CDR2 FNYEAQ. DNA for the CDR3: TGTGCCAGCAGCTTAGTACATACCTACGAGCAGTACTTC. Its protein product is CASSLVHTYEQYF.

The V call is TRBV28, the J call TRBJ2-2, with 8 bases that match TRBD2. Germline CDR1 and CDR2: MDHEN and SYDVKM. The CDR3 covers 15 residues. Germline trimming cut 6 bases from V and 1 base from J; bases unmatched to any gene: 4. The CDR3 DNA is TGTGCCAGCAGACCCGGGGGGGTGAACACCGGGGAGCTGTTTTTT. Protein product: CASRPGGVNTGELFF.

The DNA for the CDR3 is TGTGCCAGCAGTTTGAGCAGGGTCTACGAGCAGTACTTC. Translating gives CASSLSRVYEQYF. V gene TRBV28 combines with J gene TRBJ2-7, with D possibly matching TRBD1 (5 bases). Germline values: CDR1 MDHEN, CDR2 SYDVKM. This CDR3 spans 13 amino acids. The V end lost 3 bases, the J end lost 3 bases, and 9 bases lay between the germline ends.

The chain joins TRBV4-3 to TRBJ2-1; possibly TRBD1 for D (6 bases). The CDR3 runs 13 residues. CDR1 is LGHNA and CDR2 is YSLEER in the germline V gene. Trimming stripped 2 bases from V and 9 bases from J, with 11 bases between. This CDR3 is CASSQTGFLEQFF. CDR3 DNA: TGCGCCAGCAGCCAAACAGGGTTCCTTGAGCAGTTCTTC.

The V gene is TRBV19, the J gene TRBJ1-1; possible D gene TRBD1, 6 bases. The CDR3 length is 12 residues. The germline V gene has CDR1 LNHDA and CDR2 SQIVND (reference sequence). Trimming stripped 5 bases from V and 5 bases from J, with 9 bases between. This CDR3 reads CASSQGRTEAFF. CDR3 DNA: TGTGCCAGTAGTCAGGGGCGGACTGAAGCTTTCTTT.

This chain joins TRBV4-3 and TRBJ2-2; D perhaps matches TRBD2 (6 bases). Germline CDR1 reads LGHNA; CDR2 reads YSLEER. This CDR3 spans 16 amino acids. V lost 3 bases to trimming and J lost 0 bases, with 11 bases between them. CDR3 DNA: TGCGCCAGCAGCCAGCAAGCGGGCGCGAACACCGGGGAGCTGTTTTTT. The encoded protein is CASSQQAGANTGELFF.

The chain links TRBV29-1 to TRBJ2-5, with 9 bases lining up with TRBD2. Germline lookup yields CDR1 SQVTM and CDR2 ANQGSEA. This CDR3 spans 12 amino acids. With 4 bases clipped from V and 5 bases from J, the junction kept 2 bases outside the gene matches. The CDR3 coding sequence is TGCAGCGTTGGGCTAGCGGGGGAGACCCAGTACTTC. Translation gives CSVGLAGETQYF.

The V call is TRBV11-1, the J call TRBJ2-7, with D perhaps given as TRBD1 or TRBD2 (7 bases each). V shed 8 bases and J shed 3 bases, with 14 bases lying between them. The CDR3 totals 13 residues. The V gene's germline CDR1 is SGHAT and CDR2 FQDESV (reference sequence). The CDR3 DNA sequence: TGTGCCAGCTCCAGGGGGGGCCGCTACGAGCAGTACTTC. This encodes CASSRGGRYEQYF.

V is TRBV19 and J is TRBJ1-2, with D perhaps matching TRBD1 (5 bases). The CDR3 is made up of 14 amino acids. Germline V lookup: CDR1 LNHDA, CDR2 SQIVND (reference sequence). V was shortened by 5 bases and J by 4 bases, with 14 bases between the two germline ends. For the CDR3, the DNA is TGTGCCAGTAGTCCCGATTGGGGCGGCTATGGCTACACCTTC. This encodes CASSPDWGGYGYTF.

The chain uses TRBV9 and TRBJ2-7, with 8 bases that match TRBD2. The CDR3 loop spans 15 amino acids. Looked up from germline, CDR1 is SGDLS and CDR2 is YYNGEE. With V trimmed by 4 bases and J by 5 bases, 11 bases remained unmatched. CDR3 bases: TGTGCCAGCAGCCAGCCAACTAGCGGTAAGGACGAGCAGTACTTC. This sequence encodes CASSQPTSGKDEQYF.

The chain uses TRBV23-1 and TRBJ2-7, with D unresolved. TRBV23-1 is recorded as an ORF, its role being uncertain. The CDR3 spans 16 residues. Trimming took 1 base from V and 2 from J, leaving 15 bases between them. The CDR3 region has the DNA TGCGCCAGCAGTCAATTCGCTCCTTCAGGTCCCTACGAGCAGTACTTC. The encoded protein is CASSQFAPSGPYEQYF.

V is TRBV11-1 and J is TRBJ2-3; 7 positions agree with TRBD2. CDR3 length: 15 amino acids. Unmatched junction bases numbered 4, after V lost 1 base and J lost 3 bases. Germline V gives CDR1 SGHAT, CDR2 FQDESV (reference sequence). Written as DNA, the CDR3 is TGTGCCAGCAGCTTAGTCCTAGCGGATACAGATACGCAGTATTTT. This gives the protein CASSLVLADTDTQYF.

V gene TRBV29-1 combines with J gene TRBJ2-3, with D hard to call. The germline V gene has CDR1 SQVTM and CDR2 ANQGSEA. This CDR3 has 13 amino acids. Deletions cut 2 bases from V and 0 bases from J, with 6 bases between. The CDR3 sequence: CSVEPDSTDTQYF. In DNA form, the CDR3 reads TGCAGCGTTGAACCGGACAGCACAGATACGCAGTATTTT.

This chain links TRBV29-1 with TRBJ2-5; 7 bases are a match to TRBD2. Germline loops: CDR1 SQVTM, CDR2 ANQGSEA. J gave up 4 bases and V 7 bases, and 9 bases lay outside the gene matches. This CDR3 is 13 amino acids long. For the CDR3, the DNA is TGCAGCGCCCCTTCACTAGCGCGAGAGACCCAGTACTTC. Encoded protein: CSAPSLARETQYF.

The rearrangement links TRBV14 to TRBJ2-3; D gene unclear. Germline values: CDR1 SGHDN, CDR2 FVKESK. The CDR3 is 12 residues long. Trimming took 4 bases from V and 6 from J, leaving 8 bases between them. CDR3 coding DNA: TGTGCCAGCAGCCGTAATCTGGATACGCAGTATTTT. This translates into CASSRNLDTQYF.

This CDR3 reads CASSPYTGGSPNEQFF. CDR3 coding DNA: TGTGCCAGCTCACCATATACAGGGGGCTCCCCCAATGAGCAGTTCTTC. V and J are TRBV18 and TRBJ2-1, with TRBD1 matching over 9 bases. Germline V gene data show CDR1 as KGHSH and CDR2 as LQKENI. The CDR3 runs 16 residues. Trimming at V came to 2 bases and at J to 6 bases, leaving 8 bases not matched to a gene.